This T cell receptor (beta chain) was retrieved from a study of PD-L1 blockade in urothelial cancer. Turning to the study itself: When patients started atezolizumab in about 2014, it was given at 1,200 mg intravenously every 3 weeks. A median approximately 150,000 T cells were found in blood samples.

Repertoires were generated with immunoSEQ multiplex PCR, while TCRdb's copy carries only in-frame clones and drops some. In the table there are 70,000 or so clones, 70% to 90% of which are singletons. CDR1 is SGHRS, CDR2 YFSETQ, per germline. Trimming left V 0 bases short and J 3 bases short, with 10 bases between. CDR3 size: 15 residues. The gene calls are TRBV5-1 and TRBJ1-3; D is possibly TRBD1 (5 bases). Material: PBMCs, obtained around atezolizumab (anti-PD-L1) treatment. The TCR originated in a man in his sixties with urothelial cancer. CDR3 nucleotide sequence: TGCGCCAGCAGCTTGGAAGGGGCCGGTGGAAACACCATATATTTT. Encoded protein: CASSLEGAGGNTIYF. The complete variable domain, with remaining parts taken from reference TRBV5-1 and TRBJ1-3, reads KAGVTQTPRYLIKTRGQQVTLSCSPISGHRSVSWYQQTPGQGLQFLFEYFSETQRNKGNFPGRFSGRQFSNSRSEMNVSTLELGDSALYLCASSLEGAGGNTIYFGEGSWLTVV.